One sample yielded the 8 T cell receptor beta chains listed below, sequenced in a study of glioma-infiltrating T cells after dendritic cell vaccination. TCRdb keeps only in-frame clones here, not all; method: immunoSEQ multiplex PCR. Among approximately 82,000 clones listed, around 90% were seen once. The sequences come from blood, collected before dendritic cell vaccination. The receptors stem from a human donor with glioblastoma.

V is TRBV18 and J is TRBJ2-7; 9 bases line up with TRBD1. From germline, CDR1 is KGHSH and CDR2 LQKENI. The CDR3 contains 14 residues. The J segment lost 7 bases and the V segment lost 5 bases, leaving 9 bases of the junction unmatched. CDR3 loop: CASSSRTGVREQYF. The CDR3 DNA follows: TGTGCCAGCTCATCCCGGACAGGGGTTAGGGAGCAGTACTTC.

A word on this clone: The junction shows a germline mismatch at one end, possibly a read error. Different DNA sequences within this sample yield the same CDR3. V usage is TRBV5-4 and J usage is TRBJ1-6, with D tentatively TRBD1 (5 bases). The CDR3 covers 13 residues. Germline V lookup: CDR1 SGHNT, CDR2 YYREEE (reference sequence). CDR3 in DNA: TGTGCCAGCAGCTTGGAAGGGGATTCCCCCCTCCACTTT. Translation: CASSLEGDSPLHF.

The chain combines TRBV11-2 with TRBJ1-1, with a weak D call TRBD1 (6 bases). CDR1 SGHAT and CDR2 FQNNGV come from the germline V gene. CDR3 length: 14 residues. Between the trimmed V and J ends, which lost 1 base and 5 bases, there was a span of 11 bases. CDR3 loop: CASSLVGGRTEAFF. CDR3 nucleotides: TGTGCCAGCAGCTTAGTAGGGGGAAGGACTGAAGCTTTCTTT.

The chain employs TRBV5-1 and TRBJ2-5, with a possible D match to TRBD2 (5 bases). In germline, CDR1 is SGHRS, CDR2 YFSETQ. CDR3 size: 13 residues. V was pared by 4 bases and J by 2 bases, with 9 bases between. CDR3 amino acids: CASSPRGQETQYF. Written as DNA, the CDR3 is TGCGCCAGCAGCCCCCGGGGACAAGAGACCCAGTACTTC.

The V and J genes are TRBV11-1 and TRBJ1-6; the match to TRBD1 covers 8 bases. The germline gives CDR1 SGHAT, CDR2 FQDESV (reference sequence). This CDR3 spans 14 amino acids. Losses at the gene ends were 4 bases for V and 10 bases for J; bases not matched to a gene: 6. The CDR3 sequence: CASSSDRVGSPLHF. CDR3 in DNA: TGTGCCAGCAGCTCGGACAGGGTCGGGTCACCCCTCCACTTT. The whole variable domain, filled in from reference TRBV11-1 and TRBJ1-6, reads EAEVAQSPRYKITEKSQAVAFWCDPISGHATLYWYRQILGQGPELLVQFQDESVVDDSQLPKDRFSAERLKGVDSTLKIQPAELGDSAMYLCASSSDRVGSPLHFGNGTRLTVT.

This chain uses TRBV6-6 with TRBJ2-1, with TRBD2 matching over 11 bases. The CDR3 sequence is 15 residues long. V gave up 7 bases and J gave up 4 bases; unmatched junction bases: 6. Germline V gives CDR1 MNHNY, CDR2 SVGAGI (reference sequence). The CDR3 loop is CASTHLAGGYNEQFF. The DNA for the CDR3 is TGTGCCAGCACCCACCTAGCGGGGGGTTACAATGAGCAGTTCTTC.

Here the CDR3 reads CASSSVVYTEAFF. CDR3 nucleotide sequence: TGTGCCAGTAGTTCAGTGGTTTACACTGAAGCTTTCTTT. The genes are TRBV19 and TRBJ1-1, with unresolved D. The germline gives CDR1 LNHDA, CDR2 SQIVND (reference sequence). The CDR3 runs 13 residues. V lost 5 bases and J 3 bases, leaving 10 bases between the germline ends.

The chain carries TRBV28 and TRBJ2-3; 8 bases fit TRBD1. After removal of 6 bases from V and 1 base from J, the junction contained 6 bases not matched to a gene. The germline V gene has CDR1 MDHEN and CDR2 SYDVKM. CDR3 length equals 15 residues. DNA of the CDR3: TGTGCCAGCAGACGTGGACAGGGAGGCACAGATACGCAGTATTTT. It codes for CASRRGQGGTDTQYF.